This T cell receptor (beta chain) was profiled in a study of radiation and T cells in renal cell carcinoma (dated by TCRdb to about 2020). Describing the broader study: Samples came from a clinical trial, in which primary renal cell carcinomas received 15 Gy stereotactic body radiation therapy followed by nephrectomy 4 weeks later. In total, about 50 samples underwent TCR beta sequencing: around 25 tumors plus 27 peripheral blood samples. Across all 50 or so samples, several million unique CDR3 nucleotide sequences, encoding 2.5 million to 3 million unique CDR3 amino acid sequences, were identified. Beyond this particular receptor, the publication reports: Changes in the blood repertoire were not tracked past 4 weeks after treatment. In blood, the top tumor clonotypes increased between baseline and 2 weeks post-radiation and then shrank by 4 weeks, which suggests that tumor-resident clones expanded only transiently. Because no pretreatment tumor biopsies were available, whether clonotypes were present in the tumor at baseline could not be determined. The single-armed trial design could not address effects of radiation dose or scheduling on the TCR repertoire.

Regarding this clone: Its antigen is not yet known. Qualities for individual bases were not recorded, and no much larger clone is one base off.

The CDR3 numbers 14 residues from cysteine through phenylalanine. Only CDR3 DNA is held: 42 bases, read in frame from base 1. CDR1 is given as LNHDA and CDR2 as SQIVND, both from the germline V gene (reference sequence). Cut back by 5 bases and 4 bases, the V and J ends lie 14 bases apart. The time point label on this specimen signifies: blood 2 weeks post-SBRT. The sample's treatment or condition label is to be understood as: 15 Gy SBRT to primary tumor, nephrectomy 4 weeks later. To follow tumor-enriched clonotypes, peripheral blood was collected serially from radiation-treated patients at baseline and again at 2 weeks and 4 weeks after SBRT. Renal cell carcinoma with clear cell pathology was present in all patients. The QIAamp DNA Blood Mini Kit (Qiagen) was used to prepare genomic DNA for TCR sequencing. Only samples passing all quality control checks were included in the analyses. TCR beta libraries were generated from genomic DNA with the immunoSEQ kit, following the manufacturer's recommendations. For library preparation, a first multiplex PCR was performed with proprietary primers, followed by a second PCR in which unique barcodes were added, and bead cleanups were performed after each round. Each sample batch included a kit-provided positive control reaction and a negative control reaction. The final libraries were assessed on an Agilent 4200 TapeStation D1000 ScreenTape, pooled by volume, and quantified by qPCR. Sequencing was performed on an Illumina NextSeq500 using a MidOutput 150-cycle cartridge, with 156 Read1 cycles, 15 Index1 cycles, and the kit custom primers. The pooled library was loaded at 0.75 to 1 pM, and roughly 20% PhiX control was spiked in. In the paper's pipeline: Vendor-processed data were analyzed in R, with a clonotype defined as all T cells sharing the same CDR3 nucleotide sequence. For clone abundance analyses, frequencies were normalized to the 10,000 most abundant clones per sample. Before analysis, public T cell clones were removed, and these numbered fewer than five per sample on average. A difference in abundance of at least 32-fold between compartments was used to define tumor-enriched and baseline blood-enriched clonotypes. A beta-binomial differential abundance model was used to identify clonotypes that expanded or contracted between blood time points. Similarity between tumor and blood repertoires was quantified using the Baroni-Urbani and Buser coefficient, and groups were compared with two-tailed Wilcoxon tests in R. TCRdb holds this immuneACCESS table with in-frame rearrangements only. Some clones are missing; in checked studies, unresolved V genes explain under half, and the rest has no known cause. V and J calls and clone size are as listed in that table; D and trimming were resolved from the DNA. For this sample the table gives roughly 130,000 clones, of which roughly four fifths were detected only once. The ten largest clonotypes hold approximately 2% of the sample.

The material was blood, obtained from a patient whose treatment included radiotherapy and nephrectomy. The sequence links TRBV19 to TRBJ2-5, with a tentative D call of TRBD1 or TRBD2, each matching 6 bases. The clonotype comes from a woman aged 55-69 years with renal cell carcinoma. The DNA reads TGTGCCAGTAGTGCTCAGGGGCGGGGAGAGACCCAGTACTTC. Translated, this gives CASSAQGRGETQYF. The reference TRBV19 and TRBJ2-5 proteins fill in what lies around the CDR3, so the full variable domain reads DGGITQSPKYLFRKEGQNVTLSCEQNLNHDAMYWYRQDPGQGLRLIYYSQIVNDFQKGDIAEGYSVSREKKESFPLTVTSAQKNPTAFYLCASSAQGRGETQYFGPGTRLLVL.